This TCR beta chain came from a study of blood T cell repertoires in COVID-19 (dated by TCRdb to 2020 to 2021). Describing the broader study: Samples from collaborators originated in the United States, Italy and Spain and spanned both the acute and convalescent phases of COVID-19. Where available, HLA class I and class II types were obtained from metadata supplied by the sample provider rather than from assay-based typing. The dataset comprised deeply sampled blood TCRbeta repertoires from subjects exposed to, actively infected with, or recovered from COVID-19. Sample metadata almost always included a de-identified subject ID, COVID-19 status, age in years and sex. The samples were drawn from two sources: the first 160 participants of the ongoing ImmuneRACE study, and 1,200 or so subjects contributed by 6 global collaborators. The repertoires were released in a freely available public database intended as a resource for research on the immune response to SARS-CoV-2. The prospective study material was composed of cDNA or gDNA derived from T cells, B-cell-depleted T cells, or PBMCs.

The CDR3 spans 16 residues, from the cysteine through the phenylalanine. Solely the CDR3 DNA is kept, with 48 bases framed from the first base. CDR1 MGHDK and CDR2 SYGVNS are derived from the germline V gene. From V the trimming removes 6 bases and from J it removes 3 bases, while the gene matches leave 13 bases of the junction unaccounted for. As regards this clone: Its antigen is currently not known. No qualities accompany the bases; no much larger clone lies one base away.

Summary of the overall study and its limitations: How much clinical and demographic metadata was included differed by source and by participant, and the metadata was provided uncurated.

One collaborating source in Seattle enrolled patients during active infection and followed them longitudinally through the course of disease. Collaborating institutions collected whole blood in K2EDTA tubes following their own protocols. For TCRbeta analysis, collaborators shipped samples in one of three forms: frozen whole blood, isolated PBMCs, or DNA extracted from either of those sample types. TCRbeta CDR3 regions were amplified from genomic DNA using the immunoSEQ Assay, a bias-controlled multiplex PCR. The authors processed their data as follows. Nucleated cell counts per sample were estimated from amplification of reference gene primers within the assay. Sequence reads were collapsed and filtered to measure the absolute abundance of every unique TCRbeta CDR3 rearrangement. For each sample, productive Simpson clonality was calculated by taking the square root of Simpson's diversity index across productive rearrangements. TCRdb mirrors the immuneACCESS table, restricted to in-frame sequences. Some clones are absent from its copies; in checked studies, under half trace to an unresolved V gene, and the reason for the others is unknown. V and J calls and clone size come straight from that table; D and trimming were deduced from the DNA. This sample gives around 300,000 clones in total; 90% of them show up just once. Clones ranked in the top ten supply more than 0.85% of the sample.

This TCR came from a woman aged 40 to 50 with COVID-19, enrolled during active disease. What was sequenced was peripheral blood. The chain joins TRBV25-1 to TRBJ2-7; 8 middle bases align to TRBD1. This receptor has the CDR3 CASRQRRGTGDYEQYF. The DNA sequence is given as TGTGCCAGCAGACAAAGACGCGGGACAGGAGACTACGAGCAGTACTTC.